The subject of this entry is one T cell receptor (beta chain). Its antigen is currently unknown. A multiplex PCR was run with 60 Vbeta primers and 13 Jbeta primers. The protocol was immunoSEQ multiplex PCR, while the TCRdb copy is restricted to in-frame clones and leaves out a portion. In the table there are more than 150,000 clones, more than 75% of which are singletons. This sample stems from a study of cytomegalovirus exposure and HLA in healthy donors. Broader study findings: High specificity and sensitivity for cytomegalovirus status were reported for the classifier.

Germline CDR1 MGHRA, CDR2 YSYEKL. J lost 5 bases, V lost 0 bases, and 5 bases had no gene match. This CDR3 has 15 residues. Samples came from healthy bone marrow donors. This sequence joins TRBV4-1 and TRBJ2-5; 8 bases fit TRBD2. The sequence came from a woman aged 25 to 39 in good health and CMV-seropositive. The sample consisted of PBMCs. The CDR3 DNA reads as TGCGCCAGCAGCCAAGATCGGGGGGGCTGGGAGACCCAGTACTTC. This codes for CASSQDRGGWETQYF.